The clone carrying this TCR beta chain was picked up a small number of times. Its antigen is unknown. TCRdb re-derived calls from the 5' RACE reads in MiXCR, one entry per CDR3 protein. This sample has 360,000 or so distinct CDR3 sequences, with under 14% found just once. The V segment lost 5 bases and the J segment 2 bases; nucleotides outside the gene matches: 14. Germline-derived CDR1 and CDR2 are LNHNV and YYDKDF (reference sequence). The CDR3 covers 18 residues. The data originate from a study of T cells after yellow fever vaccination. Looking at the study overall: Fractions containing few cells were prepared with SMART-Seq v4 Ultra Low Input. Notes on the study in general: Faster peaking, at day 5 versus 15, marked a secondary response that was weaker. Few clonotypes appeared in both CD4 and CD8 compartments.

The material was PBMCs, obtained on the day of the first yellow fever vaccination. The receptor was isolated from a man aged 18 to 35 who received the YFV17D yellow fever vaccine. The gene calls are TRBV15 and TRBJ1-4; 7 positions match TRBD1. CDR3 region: CATSGLGLPGQTNEKLFF. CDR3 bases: TGTGCCACCAGCGGGTTGGGGTTGCCGGGACAGACTAATGAAAAACTGTTTTTT. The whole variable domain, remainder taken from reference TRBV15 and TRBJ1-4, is DAMVIQNPRYQVTQFGKPVTLSCSQTLNHNVMYWYQQKSSQAPKLLFHYYDKDFNNEADTPDNFQSRRPNTSFCFLDIRSPGLGDTAMYLCATSGLGLPGQTNEKLFFGSGTQLSVL.